One sample yielded the 2 T cell receptor beta chains listed below, sequenced in a study of blood T cell repertoires in COVID-19. Sequencing was performed with immunoSEQ multiplex PCR; in TCRdb, only in-frame clones are kept and a portion is missing. Here the sample spans fewer than 300,000 clones, 80% to 85% being singletons. Sequencing was done on a sample of peripheral blood. The receptors here all came from a person between 65 and 79 years old with COVID-19, enrolled during active disease.

This chain connects TRBV28 to TRBJ1-5, with a possible D match to TRBD1 (6 bases). V was pared by 6 bases and J by 5 bases, with 17 bases between. Germline V gives CDR1 MDHEN, CDR2 SYDVKM. This CDR3 has 15 amino acids. The CDR3 protein is CASRSTGNQDQPQHF. CDR3 bases: TGTGCCAGCAGGTCTACAGGGAATCAAGATCAGCCCCAGCATTTT.

The V and J genes are TRBV7-9 and TRBJ2-3; 7 bases map to TRBD1. The length of the CDR3 is 15 residues. Germline V gene lookup returns CDR1 SEHNR and CDR2 FQNEAQ (reference sequence). J was trimmed by 4 bases and V by 5 bases; bases with no gene match: 9. In DNA form, the CDR3 reads TGTGCCAGCAGCCACCGGGACAGAGCTCCAGATACGCAGTATTTT. Translation: CASSHRDRAPDTQYF.